These 30 T cell receptor beta chains share one sample of origin, sequenced in a study of response to subunit inactivated influenza vaccine. TCRdb re-analysed the RT-PCR reads in MiXCR, keeping a single row per CDR3 protein. The table has over 750,000 distinct CDR3 sequences, approximately 22% seen once; the top ten hold about 10%. This material consisted of PBMCs from blood, taken around 5 days after vaccination. Every receptor here comes from a man aged 45-65 years who received an inactivated influenza vaccine.

The V and J genes are TRBV9 and TRBJ1-3; D is unresolved. The length of the CDR3 is 14 residues. Germline loops: CDR1 SGDLS, CDR2 YYNGEE. The V and J ends lost 2 bases and 2 bases respectively, with 8 bases between them. The CDR3 bases are TGTGCCAGCAGCGTTGTAGGAACTGGAAACACCATATATTTT. Residues: CASSVVGTGNTIYF.

In its sample, this clonotype was seen a few times. V gene TRBV12-3 or TRBV12-4 combines with J gene TRBJ1-5, with 7 bases aligning to TRBD1. The CDR3 is 17 residues long. Trimming cost V 1 base and J 7 bases; bases outside gene matches: 13. CDR3 nucleotides: TGTGCCAGCAGTTTAGTCCCTCTGACAGGGAGGAAACAGCCCCAGCATTTT. Amino acid sequence: CASSLVPLTGRKQPQHF.

The V gene is TRBV12-3 or TRBV12-4, the J gene TRBJ1-2; no clear D gene. The CDR3 covers 13 residues. V was pared by 8 bases and J by 4 bases, with 14 bases between. In DNA form, the CDR3 reads TGTGCCAGCGGACGACCAGGCAGCTATGGCTACACCTTC. Its translation: CASGRPGSYGYTF.

This clonotype has only a few counts. The CDR3 DNA is TGTGCCAGCAGCTTAGTGACAGGCACAGATACGCAGTATTTT. Amino acids: CASSLVTGTDTQYF. The V gene is TRBV7-9, the J gene TRBJ2-3; possible D gene TRBD1, 5 bases. This CDR3 contains 14 residues. V lost 1 base, J lost 1 base, and 6 bases lay in between. Germline V gene lookup returns CDR1 SEHNR and CDR2 FQNEAQ (reference sequence). Variable domain in full (rest from reference TRBV7-9 and TRBJ2-3): DTGVSQNPRHKITKRGQNVTFRCDPISEHNRLYWYRQTLGQGPEFLTYFQNEAQLEKSRLLSDRFSAERPKGSFSTLEIQRTEQGDSAMYLCASSLVTGTDTQYFGPGTRLTVL.

In this sample, this clonotype turned up a few times. The gene calls are TRBV11-1 and TRBJ2-1; D may be TRBD2 (6 bases). The germline V and J ends were trimmed by 5 bases and 0 bases, with 23 bases remaining between them. The CDR3 is made up of 19 amino acids. Germline CDR1 reads SGHAT; CDR2 reads FQDESV (reference sequence). DNA of the CDR3: TGTGCCAGCAGCGGATCTTCCGGGAGTGTATGGAGCTCCTACAATGAGCAGTTCTTC. Residues: CASSGSSGSVWSSYNEQFF.

This clonotype was observed at least ten times. The chain is built from TRBV5-5 and TRBJ2-5, with D possibly being TRBD1 or TRBD2 (5 bases each). The CDR3 extends over 16 amino acids. Trimming removed 1 base at V and 5 bases at J, with 18 bases between. CDR1 and CDR2 (germline): SGHKS, YYEKEE (reference sequence). The CDR3 nucleotides read TGTGCCAGCAGCTTGATGGGGACGGCTGTGGGGGAGACCCAGTACTTC. This translates into CASSLMGTAVGETQYF.

This chain uses TRBV12-3 or TRBV12-4 with TRBJ1-3; TRBD1 aligns across 10 bases. With V trimmed by 5 bases and J by 4 bases, 2 bases remained unmatched. The CDR3 is made up of 14 amino acids. The CDR3 nucleotides read TGTGCCAGCAGTCGGGACAGGGGAGGAAACACCATATATTTT. Its protein is CASSRDRGGNTIYF.

The genes are TRBV6-5 and TRBJ2-1; TRBD1 might be the D (5 bases). CDR3 length: 12 amino acids. Per germline, CDR1 MNHEY and CDR2 SVGAGI. Trimming left V 6 bases short and J 8 bases short, with 11 bases between. The CDR3 loop reads CASRTLGDEQFF. The CDR3 DNA is TGTGCCAGCAGAACATTAGGGGATGAGCAGTTCTTC.

This clonotype has a handful of counts. The V call is TRBV29-1, the J call TRBJ2-2; 10 nucleotides line up with TRBD1. Germline lookup yields CDR1 SQVTM and CDR2 ANQGSEA. V lost 6 bases and J lost 5; bases outside the gene matches: 9. The CDR3 runs 15 residues. The CDR3 DNA follows: TGCAGCGTGGCCATACCGGGACAGGGGACCGGGGAGCTGTTTTTT. Amino acids: CSVAIPGQGTGELFF.

At least ten counts were recorded for this clonotype. The rearrangement uses TRBV7-2 and TRBJ1-2, with D possibly TRBD1 on 6 matching bases. The germline V gene has CDR1 SGHTA and CDR2 FQGNSA. CDR3 length: 16 amino acids. V dropped 1 base and J dropped 2 bases, with 14 bases sitting between them. This CDR3 reads CASSLVAGAGNYGYTF. CDR3 coding DNA: TGTGCCAGCAGCTTAGTCGCGGGGGCAGGCAACTATGGCTACACCTTC.

The V and J genes are TRBV7-2 and TRBJ2-5; D ambiguous. The V and J ends lost 0 bases and 3 bases respectively, with 17 bases between them. CDR1 and CDR2 from the germline V gene are SGHTA and FQGNSA. The CDR3 is 17 residues long. DNA of the CDR3: TGTGCCAGCAGCTTAGCGGGGAACCTGCCATCCAAAGAGACCCAGTACTTC. Its protein is CASSLAGNLPSKETQYF.

The table lists this clonotype with many counts. This chain joins TRBV10-3 and TRBJ2-7; D is undetermined. CDR1 and CDR2 from the germline V gene are ENHRY and SYGVKD. Trimming cost V 2 bases and J 2 bases, with 7 bases left between them. The CDR3 totals 13 residues. The CDR3 spells CAISEGPPYEQYF. The CDR3 DNA sequence: TGTGCCATCAGTGAGGGACCGCCCTACGAGCAGTACTTC.

This clonotype appeared many times. The V gene is TRBV7-9, the J gene TRBJ2-2; D gene unclear. Deletions cut 0 bases from V and 6 bases from J, with 8 bases between. Germline loops: CDR1 SEHNR, CDR2 FQNEAQ (reference sequence). This CDR3 is 14 amino acids long. This CDR3 reads CASSLAGHPGELFF. The CDR3 DNA sequence: TGTGCCAGCAGCTTAGCAGGGCACCCCGGGGAGCTGTTTTTT.

V gene TRBV6-1 combines with J gene TRBJ2-7, with 8 positions matching TRBD1. The CDR3 runs to 14 residues. The V segment lost 7 bases and the J segment 2 bases; nucleotides outside the gene matches: 7. The V gene's germline CDR1 is MNHNS and CDR2 SASEGT. The CDR3: CASTPGGRAYEQYF. CDR3 nucleotide sequence: TGTGCCAGCACTCCAGGGGGCAGAGCCTACGAGCAGTACTTC.

The V gene is TRBV24-1, the J gene TRBJ2-3, with 11 bases that match TRBD1. CDR1 is KGHDR, CDR2 SFDVKD, per germline. The ends lost 12 bases at V and 5 bases at J; junction bases unmatched: 9. The CDR3 has 14 residues. Here the CDR3 reads CASRAGTGGDTQYF. CDR3 sequence (DNA): TGTGCCTCACGCGCCGGGACAGGGGGAGATACGCAGTATTTT.

The V gene is TRBV9, the J gene TRBJ2-1; D is unclear. CDR1 SGDLS and CDR2 YYNGEE come from the germline V gene. Trimming cost V 3 bases and J 0 bases, with 10 bases left between them. The CDR3 has 15 amino acids. The CDR3 region is CASSGTARSYNEQFF. CDR3 coding DNA: TGTGCCAGCAGCGGTACTGCGCGCTCCTACAATGAGCAGTTCTTC.

This clonotype was observed a few times. V is TRBV24-1 and J is TRBJ2-3; D is perhaps TRBD1 (6 bases). Trimming pared 5 bases from V and 2 bases from J, leaving 16 bases between. The CDR3 sequence is 16 residues long. Germline CDR1 and CDR2: KGHDR and SFDVKD. CDR3 sequence reads: CATSATGLGHTDTQYF. Here the CDR3 DNA reads TGTGCCACCAGTGCCACAGGGTTGGGACACACAGATACGCAGTATTTT.

This clonotype was seen repeatedly, ten times or more. The V and J genes are TRBV7-2 and TRBJ2-3; TRBD2 agrees at 7 bases. Germline V gene data show CDR1 as SGHTA and CDR2 as FQGNSA. The CDR3 has 14 residues. Trimming took 5 bases from V and 1 from J; bases not matched to a gene: 3. The CDR3, as DNA: TGTGCCAGCAGCGTAAGCGGGGGCACAGATACGCAGTATTTT. Translation: CASSVSGGTDTQYF.

The chain has TRBV10-3 and TRBJ1-2, with D perhaps matching TRBD1 (5 bases). With 6 bases removed from V and 3 bases from J, the gap between germline ends came to 20 bases. Germline V lookup: CDR1 ENHRY, CDR2 SYGVKD. The CDR3 loop spans 16 amino acids. This CDR3 is CAIRADGAVRDYGYTF. CDR3 bases: TGTGCCATCAGGGCCGACGGGGCAGTAAGGGACTATGGCTACACCTTC.

The rearrangement uses TRBV7-2 and TRBJ2-7; 8 nucleotides agree with TRBD2. In germline, CDR1 is SGHTA, CDR2 FQGNSA. CDR3 length equals 16 residues. Trimming took 5 bases from V and 4 from J; bases not matched to a gene: 13. CDR3 sequence: CASSLTSTGGPYEQYF. The CDR3 DNA is TGTGCCAGCAGCCTAACCTCTACGGGAGGGCCTTACGAGCAGTACTTC.

This clonotype was picked up many times. The chain couples TRBV12-3 or TRBV12-4 to TRBJ2-7; 8 bases align to TRBD1. The CDR3 has 15 amino acids. The ends lost 5 bases at V and 4 bases at J; junction bases unmatched: 10. The CDR3 spells CASSARQGMGYEQYF. The CDR3 DNA sequence: TGTGCCAGCAGTGCGAGACAGGGGATGGGGTACGAGCAGTACTTC.

There are a few counts of this clonotype. The chain couples TRBV20-1 to TRBJ2-7; D is unclear. This CDR3 region has 15 residues. V gave up 6 bases and J gave up 1 base, with 19 bases separating them. Germline assignment: CDR1 DFQATT and CDR2 SNEGSKA (reference sequence). CDR3 region: CSATTPGRISYEQYF. CDR3 DNA sequence: TGCAGTGCCACCACACCTGGACGTATATCCTACGAGCAGTACTTC.

The chain recombines TRBV7-2 with TRBJ2-5; TRBD2 agrees at 9 bases. The germline CDR1 and CDR2 sequences are SGHTA and FQGNSA. J gave up 5 bases and V 1 base, and 8 bases lay outside the gene matches. There are 16 residues in the CDR3. CDR3 loop: CASSLGAGGPLETQYF. CDR3 nucleotides: TGTGCCAGCAGCTTAGGGGCGGGGGGGCCGTTGGAGACCCAGTACTTC.

V usage is TRBV10-3 and J usage is TRBJ2-3; 10 bases fit TRBD2. After removal of 7 bases from V and 4 bases from J, the junction contained 8 bases not matched to a gene. The CDR3 length is 15 residues. CDR1 ENHRY and CDR2 SYGVKD come from the germline V gene. The CDR3: CAITGVAGGSDTQYF. The CDR3 nucleotides are TGTGCCATCACAGGGGTAGCGGGGGGTTCAGATACGCAGTATTTT.

This clonotype has a count of ten or more. The chain uses TRBV12-3 or TRBV12-4 and TRBJ1-3; D is undetermined. V was cut by 5 bases and J by 5 bases, with 7 bases left in between. This CDR3 has 12 amino acids. The chain's CDR3 is CASSPSRNTIYF. As DNA, the CDR3 is TGTGCCAGCAGTCCGTCCCGAAACACCATATATTTT.

This clonotype was counted many times. At one boundary the junction diverges from the germline segment, which might be a read error. The CDR3 here is CASSFRQGNTGELFF. The CDR3 DNA sequence: TGCGCCAGCAGCTTCCGACAGGGAAACACCGGGGAGCTGTTTTTT. The chain has TRBV12-3 or TRBV12-4 and TRBJ2-2, with 7 bases lining up with TRBD1. This CDR3 spans 15 amino acids.

This clonotype turned up a few times. This rearrangement joins TRBV6-1 to TRBJ1-3, with TRBD1 matching 7 bases. This CDR3 contains 15 residues. Germline-derived CDR1 and CDR2 are MNHNS and SASEGT. The ends lost 10 bases at V and 2 bases at J; junction bases unmatched: 11. The CDR3, as DNA: TGTGCCAACATCGACAGGGTCCCCCCTGGAAACACCATATATTTT. This gives the protein CANIDRVPPGNTIYF.

This chain uses TRBV3-1 with TRBJ2-6; 8 bases line up with TRBD2. V lost 4 bases to trimming and J lost 12 bases; unmatched junction nucleotides: 5. The CDR3 has 13 residues. CDR1 is LGHDT and CDR2 is YNNKEL in the germline V gene (reference sequence). The CDR3 loop reads CASSRREAPVLTF. In DNA, the CDR3 is TGTGCCAGCAGCCGGCGGGAGGCCCCCGTCCTGACTTTC.

A few counts support this clonotype. The chain joins TRBV7-2 to TRBJ2-3; either TRBD1 or TRBD2 may supply D (5 bases each). The CDR3 is 14 residues long. CDR1 and CDR2 from the germline V gene are SGHTA and FQGNSA. V shed 3 bases and J shed 8 bases, with 15 bases lying between them. The CDR3 loop is CASSLAALGGTQYF. The CDR3 DNA reads as TGTGCCAGCAGCTTGGCCGCGCTTGGGGGTACGCAGTATTTT.

A few counts support this clonotype. The V call is TRBV25-1, the J call TRBJ2-3; 10 bases fit TRBD2. Trimming at V came to 2 bases and at J to 7 bases, leaving 3 bases not matched to a gene. The CDR3 spans 14 residues. Germline lookup yields CDR1 MGHDK and CDR2 SYGVNS. The CDR3: CASSEASGGNTQYF. In DNA form, the CDR3 reads TGTGCCAGCAGTGAAGCTAGCGGGGGAAATACGCAGTATTTT.